Shown below are 14 T cell receptor beta chains from a single sample sequenced in a study of regulatory T cells in long-lasting Graves disease. Building the TCR beta libraries relied on iRepertoire HTBI primers, and CDR3 regions underwent Arm-PCR. TCRdb re-called the multiplex PCR reads with MiXCR, one entry per CDR3 protein. The sample carries roughly 500,000 distinct CDR3 sequences, approximately 12% recorded once. Time point here: newly diagnosed GD, antithyroid drugs for less than 3 months. RNA extracted from PBMCs served as the sequencing template. This sample was shared with a second study, whose subject was T cells in Graves' hyperthyroidism and ophthalmopathy.

Material: peripheral blood mononuclear cells (PBMCs), obtained at new diagnosis, from a patient treated with antithyroid drugs. Receptors originate from a man aged 25-45 years with Graves disease.

This clonotype was observed many times. The V call is TRBV20-1, the J call TRBJ1-4; D is unresolved. The CDR3 consists of 14 residues. V lost 6 bases to trimming and J lost 8 bases, with 19 bases between them. Germline V gene sequence: CDR1 DFQATT, CDR2 SNEGSKA (reference sequence). CDR3 protein: CSAAQPGGGEKLFF. CDR3 DNA sequence: TGCAGTGCCGCGCAGCCGGGAGGAGGGGAAAAACTGTTTTTT.

This clonotype has at least ten counts. The rearrangement uses TRBV11-1 and TRBJ2-1, with D perhaps TRBD1 or TRBD2 (5 bases each). With 1 base removed from V and 9 bases from J, the gap between germline ends came to 10 bases. The CDR3 length is 13 residues. The germline V gene has CDR1 SGHAT and CDR2 FQDESV (reference sequence). The CDR3 nucleotides read TGTGCCAGCAGCTTAGGTGGGGGTACTGAGCAGTTCTTC. Residues: CASSLGGGTEQFF.

This clonotype was observed many times. The chain recombines TRBV29-1 with TRBJ2-7; possibly TRBD1 or TRBD2 for D (6 bases each). The CDR3 has 14 residues. V lost 8 bases, J lost 4 bases, and 21 bases lay in between. CDR1 and CDR2 from the germline V gene are SQVTM and ANQGSEA. CDR3 in amino acids: CSSQLGGGVYEQYF. CDR3 sequence (DNA): TGCAGCTCACAATTGGGGGGCGGTGTGTACGAGCAGTACTTC.

This clonotype was seen at least ten times. Written as DNA, the CDR3 is TGTGCCAGCAGTTTAATCAGCGGAGGGGGCTCCTACAATGAGCAGTTCTTC. This sequence encodes CASSLISGGGSYNEQFF. The rearrangement uses TRBV12-3 or TRBV12-4 and TRBJ2-1, with D tentatively TRBD1 or TRBD2 (6 bases each). The CDR3 runs to 17 residues. Deletions cut 2 bases from V and 0 bases from J, with 14 bases between.

Only a few counts were recorded for this clonotype. The chain uses TRBV28 and TRBJ1-2; weak D call: TRBD1 (6 bases). Per germline, CDR1 MDHEN and CDR2 SYDVKM. The CDR3 extends over 14 amino acids. V was trimmed by 5 bases and J by 8 bases, leaving 18 bases between them. This CDR3 reads CASSLPQGAKGYTF. The CDR3 DNA follows: TGTGCCAGCAGTCTCCCACAGGGAGCGAAAGGCTACACCTTC.

This clonotype was seen a handful of times. This chain links TRBV29-1 with TRBJ1-4, with D tentatively TRBD1 (6 bases). The germline V gene has CDR1 SQVTM and CDR2 ANQGSEA. Trimming took 7 bases from V and 3 from J, leaving 9 bases between them. This CDR3 has 12 amino acids. CDR3 in DNA: TGCAGCGCCCGGACAGCTAATGAAAAACTGTTTTTT. Translated, it gives CSARTANEKLFF.

The chain couples TRBV7-8 to TRBJ1-2, with TRBD1 identical over 11 bases. The CDR3 is 15 residues long. J lost 3 bases, V lost 5 bases, and 5 bases had no gene match. CDR1 SGHVS and CDR2 FQNEAQ come from the germline V gene. The CDR3 bases are TGTGCCAGCAGCCGCCGGACAGGGGGCGACTATGGCTACACCTTC. Translated: CASSRRTGGDYGYTF.

The rearrangement joins TRBV27 to TRBJ2-7; D is ambiguous. This CDR3 spans 14 amino acids. Germline CDR1 MNHEY, CDR2 SMNVEV (reference sequence). Trimming removed 8 bases at V and 3 bases at J, with 17 bases between. The CDR3 coding sequence is TGTGCCAGCCAAACCCATCATAGAGTCTACGAGCAGTACTTC. Encoded protein: CASQTHHRVYEQYF.

This clonotype came up a few times. The chain couples TRBV6-1 to TRBJ1-1; D is undetermined. With 3 bases removed from V and 0 bases from J, the gap between germline ends came to 11 bases. The CDR3 extends over 15 amino acids. Germline values: CDR1 MNHNS, CDR2 SASEGT. This CDR3 is CASSDGTRVNTEAFF. CDR3 DNA: TGTGCCAGCAGTGATGGAACGCGAGTGAACACTGAAGCTTTCTTT.

This clonotype was seen repeatedly, ten times or more. The chain links TRBV29-1 to TRBJ2-5; 8 nucleotides align to TRBD1. The V and J ends lost 5 bases and 1 base, in that order; junction bases with no gene match: 3. The CDR3 spans 13 residues. The germline CDR1 and CDR2 sequences are SQVTM and ANQGSEA. The DNA of the CDR3 is TGCAGCGTTCCCGGACAGGGCCAAGAGACCCAGTACTTC. This sequence encodes CSVPGQGQETQYF.

This clonotype showed up many times. The chain combines TRBV6-1 with TRBJ1-2; possible D gene TRBD1, 5 bases. The CDR3 is 16 amino acids. Trimming cost V 6 bases and J 0 bases, with 17 bases left between them. Germline V gives CDR1 MNHNS, CDR2 SASEGT. The CDR3 spells CASSRTGTGANYGYTF. The CDR3 DNA follows: TGTGCCAGCAGCCGAACAGGAACGGGAGCTAACTATGGCTACACCTTC.

This clonotype has a count of ten or more. The chain is built from TRBV20-1 and TRBJ2-7; TRBD2 matches at 7 bases. Trimming took 7 bases from V and 8 from J; bases not matched to a gene: 11. This CDR3 comprises 12 residues. CDR1 DFQATT and CDR2 SNEGSKA come from the germline V gene (reference sequence). The DNA for the CDR3 is TGCAGTGAGCGGGGCAGCTCCCTTCAGCAGTACTTC. This translates into CSERGSSLQQYF.

This clonotype was counted at least ten times. The junction departs from germline at one end; a sequencing error may be responsible. The chain joins TRBV11-2 to TRBJ2-7, with D unresolved. The CDR3 is 9 residues long. Germline values: CDR1 SGHAT, CDR2 FQNNGV. The CDR3 sequence: CASSLVWFF. CDR3 DNA: TGTGCCAGCAGCTTAGTCTGGTTTTTC.

The rearrangement uses TRBV9 and TRBJ2-3; D unresolved. The CDR3 spans 15 residues. Trimming took 2 bases from V and 1 from J, leaving 11 bases between them. Germline V CDR1 and CDR2: SGDLS, YYNGEE. This CDR3 reads CASSVLSLGTDTQYF. The DNA of the CDR3 is TGTGCCAGCAGCGTCTTAAGCCTTGGCACAGATACGCAGTATTTT.